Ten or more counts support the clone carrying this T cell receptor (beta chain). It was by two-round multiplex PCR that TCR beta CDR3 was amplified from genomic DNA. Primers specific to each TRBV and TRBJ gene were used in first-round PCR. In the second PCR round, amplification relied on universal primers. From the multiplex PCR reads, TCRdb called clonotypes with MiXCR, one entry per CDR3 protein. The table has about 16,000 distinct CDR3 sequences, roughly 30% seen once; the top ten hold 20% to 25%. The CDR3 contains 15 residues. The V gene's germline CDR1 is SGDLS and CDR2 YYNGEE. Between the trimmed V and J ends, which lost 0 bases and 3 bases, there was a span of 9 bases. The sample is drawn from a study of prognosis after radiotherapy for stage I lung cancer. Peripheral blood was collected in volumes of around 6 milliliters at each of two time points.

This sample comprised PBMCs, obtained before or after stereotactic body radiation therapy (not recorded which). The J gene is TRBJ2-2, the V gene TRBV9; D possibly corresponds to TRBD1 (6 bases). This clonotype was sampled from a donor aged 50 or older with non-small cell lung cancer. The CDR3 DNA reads TGTGCCAGCAGCGTAGCGTCAGGGGACACCGGGGAGCTGTTTTTT. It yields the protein CASSVASGDTGELFF.